The 3 T cell receptor beta chains below all came from one sample that was sequenced in a study of blood T cell repertoires in COVID-19. Data came from immunoSEQ multiplex PCR; TCRdb stores just in-frame clones and leaves some out. Of roughly 150,000 clones in the sample, 80% to 90% are singletons; the top ten hold about an eighth. What was sequenced was peripheral blood. The receptors shown here come from a man younger than 35 with COVID-19, enrolled during active disease.

V usage is TRBV10-2 and J usage is TRBJ2-3; 9 positions agree with TRBD1. V shed 5 bases and J 0 bases; nucleotides not matched to a gene: 6. The germline V gene encodes CDR1 WSHSY and CDR2 SAAADI. The CDR3 runs 16 residues. CDR3 sequence (DNA): TGCGCCAGCAGTAGAGGGACAGGGAGGAGCACAGATACGCAGTATTTT. Amino acid sequence: CASSRGTGRSTDTQYF.

A single count supports this clone. V gene TRBV15 combines with J gene TRBJ2-7, with a possible D match to TRBD1 (5 bases). Germline CDR1 and CDR2: LNHNV and YYDKDF (reference sequence). The CDR3 loop spans 14 amino acids. Trimming shortened V by 1 base and J by 3 bases, and 10 bases separated the two germline ends. CDR3: CATSRARVGYEQYF. The DNA for the CDR3 is TGTGCCACCAGCAGAGCCAGGGTTGGCTACGAGCAGTACTTC.

The rearrangement links TRBV7-2 to TRBJ2-1; TRBD1 matches at 7 bases. V gave up 5 bases and J gave up 7 bases; unmatched junction bases: 8. CDR1 is SGHTA, CDR2 FQGNSA, per germline. The CDR3 loop spans 14 amino acids. CDR3 bases: TGTGCCAGCAGCCCCCAGACAGGGCGGAATGAGCAGTTCTTC. This encodes CASSPQTGRNEQFF.